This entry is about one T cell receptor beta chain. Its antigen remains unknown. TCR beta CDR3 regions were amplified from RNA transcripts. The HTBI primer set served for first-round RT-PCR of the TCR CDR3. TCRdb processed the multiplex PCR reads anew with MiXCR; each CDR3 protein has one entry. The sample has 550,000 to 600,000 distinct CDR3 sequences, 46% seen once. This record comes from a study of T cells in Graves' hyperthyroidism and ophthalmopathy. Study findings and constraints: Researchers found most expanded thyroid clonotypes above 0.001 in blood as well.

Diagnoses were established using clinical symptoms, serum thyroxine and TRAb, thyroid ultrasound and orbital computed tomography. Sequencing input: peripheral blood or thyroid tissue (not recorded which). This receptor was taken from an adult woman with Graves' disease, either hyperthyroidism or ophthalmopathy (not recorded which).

The CDR3 loop reads CASSPTGRAEKLFF. The CDR3 DNA is TGTGCCAGCAGCCCGACGGGGCGCGCTGAAAAACTGTTTTTT. This chain joins TRBV9 and TRBJ1-4, with a tentative D call TRBD1 (5 bases). With 4 bases removed from V and 7 bases from J, the gap between germline ends came to 14 bases. Germline V lookup: CDR1 SGDLS, CDR2 YYNGEE. CDR3 length: 14 amino acids.